Given below is one TCR beta chain in context. What it binds is not known. The sample comes from a study of Ad26.COV2.S vaccination and SARS-CoV-2 variants. Turning to the study itself: Ad26.COV2.S, an intramuscular injection, was given once or twice 56 days apart. Whole-study results and caveats: Placebo recipients showed lower spike-specific TCR breadth than vaccinees. Non-spike TCR breadth did not differ much between vaccine and placebo recipients.

Noted treatment: roughly 19 received Ad26.COV2.S at low or high dose, single or two shots; a few received placebo; per-sample allocation not given. The samples date from day 63 after the first vaccine or placebo injection. The germline CDR1 and CDR2 sequences are LNHDA and SQIVND (reference sequence). There are 16 residues in the CDR3. The V and J ends lost 6 bases and 0 bases respectively, with 12 bases between them. Measured with immunoSEQ multiplex PCR; TCRdb has only the in-frame clones, and not every one. The data show roughly 680,000 clones, approximately 88% seen once. This rearrangement joins TRBV19 to TRBJ1-6; possible D gene TRBD1, 5 bases. The sample here was peripheral blood, taken in a trial of Ad26.COV2.S vaccine versus placebo. The clonotype originates from a person between 18 and 65 years old who received the Ad26.COV2.S COVID-19 vaccine or a placebo. The chain's CDR3 is CASRGTSSSYNSPLHF. DNA of the CDR3: TGTGCCAGTAGGGGGACTTCGAGCTCCTATAATTCACCCCTCCACTTT.